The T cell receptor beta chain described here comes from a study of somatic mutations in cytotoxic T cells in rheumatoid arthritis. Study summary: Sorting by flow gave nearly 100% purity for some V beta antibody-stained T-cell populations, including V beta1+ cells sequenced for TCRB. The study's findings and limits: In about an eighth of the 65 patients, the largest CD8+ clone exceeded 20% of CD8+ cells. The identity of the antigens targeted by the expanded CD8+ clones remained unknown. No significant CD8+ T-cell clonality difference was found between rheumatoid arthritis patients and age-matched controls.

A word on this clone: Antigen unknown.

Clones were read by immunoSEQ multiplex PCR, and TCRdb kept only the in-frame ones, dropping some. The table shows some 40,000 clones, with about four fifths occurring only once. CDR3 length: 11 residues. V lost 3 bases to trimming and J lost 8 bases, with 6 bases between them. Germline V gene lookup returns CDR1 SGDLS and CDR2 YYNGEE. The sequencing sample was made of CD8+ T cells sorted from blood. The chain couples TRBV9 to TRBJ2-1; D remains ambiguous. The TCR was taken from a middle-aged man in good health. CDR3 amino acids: CASSAQDEQFF. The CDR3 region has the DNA TGTGCCAGCAGCGCCCAAGATGAGCAGTTCTTC.